The TCR beta chain described here comes from a study of post-analysis software for immune sequencing data. General study results and limits: TRBV5-6, TRBV5-1 and TRBV20-1 were among a few TRBV segments more frequent in patients than controls.

Included in the TCR beta cDNA libraries were unique molecular identifiers. Out of about 1 to 11 million T cells, some 480,000 cDNA molecules were generated. In TCRdb, the PCR reads were re-called with MiXCR into one record per CDR3 protein. The data contain about 680,000 distinct CDR3 sequences, approximately 60% of them seen just once; the ten biggest clones take up about 11%. Germline V gene data show CDR1 as SGHRS and CDR2 as YFSETQ. V was pared by 0 bases and J by 3 bases, with 12 bases between. This CDR3 has 15 residues. A note on this clonotype: No antigen is known for it.

The genes are TRBV5-1 and TRBJ1-2; a possible D gene is TRBD1 (6 bases). Input material: blood. The TCR sequence derives from a girl aged 2-15 years with multiple sclerosis. CDR3 sequence (DNA): TGCGCCAGCAGCTTGGCAAAAGGGGGTGACTATGGCTACACCTTC. This codes for CASSLAKGGDYGYTF.